This T cell receptor beta chain was captured in a study of vaccination and CD4 T cells after COVID-19. Cultured CD4+ T-cell DNA underwent Oncomine TCR Beta short-read sequencing. TCRdb re-called the PCR reads through MiXCR, storing one row per CDR3 protein. The data contain 20,000 to 30,000 distinct CDR3 sequences, about three fifths of them singletons. Concerning this clonotype: Its antigen is not known.

CDR3 length: 15 residues. Trimming took 4 bases from V and 3 from J, leaving 16 bases between them. Germline loops: CDR1 MRHNA, CDR2 SNTAGT. As to treatment: roughly 10-day PBMC culture with coronavirus spike peptide pools or control peptides (ViraFEST assay). The sequence came from a human donor who had recovered from COVID-19. V is TRBV6-4 and J is TRBJ2-7, with D perhaps matching TRBD1 (6 bases). Sample: CD4+ T cells from blood, cultured in vitro. The CDR3 DNA sequence: TGTGCCAGCAGTGCAAGAAACCGGGACAACTACGAGCAGTACTTC. As protein: CASSARNRDNYEQYF.